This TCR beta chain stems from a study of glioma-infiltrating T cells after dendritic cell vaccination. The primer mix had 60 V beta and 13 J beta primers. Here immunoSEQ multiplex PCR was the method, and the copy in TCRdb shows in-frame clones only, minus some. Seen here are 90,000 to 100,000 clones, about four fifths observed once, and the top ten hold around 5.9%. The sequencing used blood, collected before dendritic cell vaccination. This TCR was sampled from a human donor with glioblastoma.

The CDR3 region has the DNA TGTGCCAGCATTCGTACCGGGGACACGTCCTACGAGCAGTACTTC. As protein: CASIRTGDTSYEQYF. The chain couples TRBV6-1 to TRBJ2-5; tentatively, D is TRBD1 (6 bases). Near its end, the DNA agrees better with TRBJ2-7, so the J call may be wrong. The CDR3 length is 15 residues. Per the germline V gene, CDR1 is MNHNS and CDR2 is SASEGT.